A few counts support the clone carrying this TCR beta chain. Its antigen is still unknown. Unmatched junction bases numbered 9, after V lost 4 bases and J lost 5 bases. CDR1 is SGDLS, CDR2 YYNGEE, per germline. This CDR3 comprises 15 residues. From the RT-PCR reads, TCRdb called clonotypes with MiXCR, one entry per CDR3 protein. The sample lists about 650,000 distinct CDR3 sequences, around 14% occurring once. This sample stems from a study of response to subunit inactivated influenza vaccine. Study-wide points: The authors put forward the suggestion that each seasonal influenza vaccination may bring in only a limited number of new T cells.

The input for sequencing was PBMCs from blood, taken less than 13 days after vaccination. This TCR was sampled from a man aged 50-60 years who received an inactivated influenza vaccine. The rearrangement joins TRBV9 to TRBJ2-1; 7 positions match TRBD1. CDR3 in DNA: TGTGCCAGCAGCCCCACAGGGGCCCTTGACAATGAGCAGTTCTTC. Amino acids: CASSPTGALDNEQFF.